The following is a T cell receptor (beta chain) sequence with its context. Its specific antigen is unknown. One end of the junction varies from germline; a read error may be responsible. This entry belongs to a study of cytomegalovirus exposure and HLA in healthy donors (dated by TCRdb to about 2017). At the level of the whole study: In an earlier analysis of some 610 of the donors, roughly 300 Gb of sequence data and 90 million to 120 million unique TCR beta sequences from about 179 million T cells were reported. Donor age, sex, ethnicity and CMV serostatus were collected together with the repertoire data. The study combined high-throughput TCR immunosequencing, statistical association of individual TCRs with disease status, and machine learning to predict cytomegalovirus infection status. The genetic ancestry cluster associated with self-reported Caucasian donors included roughly 84% of the roughly 400 genotyped donors. In the later analysis, no new phenotypic data were used to find candidate immune exposures; instead, reliance was placed on TCR beta sequences and their occurrence across donors. Every repertoire in the discovery cohort had been generated on one and the same sequencing platform. Among 300 to 450 genotyped donors of the cohort, an average of about 240,000 unique TCR beta nucleotide sequences were sequenced per donor, roughly a sixth of them non-productive. Using immunosequencing, the study profiled T cell repertoires from around 670 subjects and related those repertoires to cytomegalovirus serostatus. To study patterns of TCR occurrence, a later analysis re-analyzed previously published TCR beta repertoires from several hundred donors and added high-resolution HLA genotyping. The number of donors typed differed by locus, with about 620-630 for A, B, C, DRB1 and DQB1, about 500 for DQA1, about 610 for DPA1, and around 450 for DPB1. A handful of DR-DQ haplotypes were handled as single units for association and clustering because linkage in the cohort was strong. About 300 gigabases of sequencing data and around 87 million unique TCR sequences were included in an early release covering roughly 600 HLA-typed donors. Genome-wide SNP genotypes for about three fifths of the roughly 670 donors were used in a later genetic analysis, which treated that subset as a discovery cohort. Class I and class II HLA loci were covered by the typing at four-digit resolution. The aim of the study was to test whether cataloging public T cell receptors could identify signatures of past pathogen exposure. To decide whether each TCR beta V gene segment behaved as functional or pseudogenic, an earlier analysis of some 540 of the donors relied on high-throughput TCR beta sequencing. Along with the approximately 670-subject first cohort, a separate validation cohort of some 130 different subjects was used.

The study at large found these results: The sequencing pipeline was judged likely to have produced a cluster of highly shared sequence variants as a technical artifact. A later analysis reported that several top co-occurrence clusters appeared linked to parvovirus B19, influenza, CMV and Epstein-Barr virus. Because counts were too low, some 17 rarely observed V segments, including chromosome 9 orphons, were left out of the earlier analysis of approximately 580 of the donors. A later genetic analysis reported fewer N-insertions in productive TCRs among donors in an Asian-associated ancestry cluster than the 666-donor mean. This cohort had only TCR beta chains sequenced, and the lack of alpha or paired-chain data limited which features could be detected. In the study, some 160 TCR beta chains were listed as associated with cytomegalovirus. Linkage disequilibrium might explain the correlated functional status among segregating V segments, but an unknown experimental factor could not be ruled out. The classifier was reported to diagnose cytomegalovirus status with high specificity and sensitivity in both the original and validation cohorts. According to the authors, the approach could potentially be generalized to other disease states and immunological phenotypes. The presence/absence analyses assumed that sequencing depth was roughly uniform across donors, and that assumption may not be true. Some IMGT-functional V segments, including TRBV6-2 and TRBV6-3, could not be distinguished by the 87-base-pair reads and were therefore excluded. When HLA alleles, especially DR and DQ, strongly co-occurred, attributing TCR associations to individual alleles was difficult. At a false discovery rate of 0.05, a later analysis linked roughly 17,000 TCR beta sequences to specific HLA alleles. V-gene and J-gene trimming of TCR beta chains was associated with a missense DCLRE1C variant in a later genetic analysis, and the association was replicated in an independent cohort. Compared with equally common non-associated chains, HLA-associated TCR beta chains in a later analysis were more clonally expanded and had lower generation probabilities. In vitro tests confirmed that three of the cytomegalovirus-associated TCR beta chains recognize cytomegalovirus antigens. While some public TCRs were present in many individuals, most TCR sequences turned up only very rarely across donors. In an earlier analysis of approximately 600 of the donors, most TCR beta V segments were observed in productive rearrangements about 87% or about 30% of the time, broadly matching IMGT annotations. Because HLA typing was missing for some donors at each locus, association tests included only the typed subset. CMV serostatus was the only immune exposure information available for the cohort. In a later analysis, most CMV-associated TCR beta chains were found to appear HLA-restricted, with HLA associations seemingly driven largely by CMV exposure. A further reported finding was that TCR beta sequences accurately predicted the HLA-A and HLA-B alleles for most subjects in the first cohort. According to a later analysis, TCR association rates differed among HLA loci, with DRB1 alleles showing the most associated TCRs and HLA-C alleles showing the fewest.

The CDR3 spans 14 residues, from the cysteine through the phenylalanine. The read is trimmed to its CDR3 DNA, 42 bases read in frame from base 1. Based on the germline V gene, the CDR1 and CDR2 sequences are SGHRS and YFSETQ. Receptor amplification or capture employed the immunoSEQ multiplex PCR assay. A mixture of 60 forward primers for TCR Vbeta segments and 13 reverse primers for TCR Jbeta segments was used in the multiplex PCR. A multiplex PCR assay on genomic DNA amplified the CDR3 region of rearranged TCR beta genes. On the Illumina HiSeq System, the amplified TCR beta libraries were sequenced as 87-base-pair reads. Processing in the source paper ran as follows. A later analysis counted tens of millions of unique TCR beta chains across the 666 repertoires, and roughly 11 million of these chains were shared by at least two donors. Raw reads were error-corrected and collapsed into unique sequences with a nearest-neighbor algorithm that merged closely related sequences to remove PCR and sequencing errors. To assign V, D and J gene segments, CDR3 sequences were aligned to IMGT reference sequences. For a sequence to be retained, at least a six-nucleotide match to both a V gene segment and a J gene segment was required. Rearrangements were classified as productive when the CDR3 lacked stop codons and remained in frame with V and J, and all other rearrangements were classified as non-productive. Following IMGT convention, CDR3 was defined as the stretch from the second conserved V-encoded cysteine up to the conserved J-encoded phenylalanine. In an earlier analysis of approximately 500 of the donors, sequences lacking an unambiguous match to a single V gene segment were excluded. In an earlier analysis of around 600 of the donors, V segments were called functional above 56.7% productive rearrangements and were called segregating when the between-donor standard deviation exceeded 5%. A statistical classification framework was built for diagnosing cytomegalovirus status from the catalog of TCR beta chain sequences. A later analysis assigned V and J genes by comparing TCR nucleotide sequences with IMGT/GENE-DB human TR gene sequences. In a later analysis, CDR3 sequences and most-parsimonious VDJ recombination scenarios were assigned using the TCRdist pipeline. A later analysis defined each TCR beta chain by its CDR3 amino acid sequence plus V-gene family, and excluded reads lacking a unique V-gene family. A later analysis removed several hundred highly shared, low-generation-probability nucleotide sequences to deal with suspected cross-contamination and a sequencing artifact. For each public chain, a later analysis derived a clonal expansion index from normalized ranks of inferred template counts within each repertoire. In a later analysis, generation probabilities were computed with a VDJ recombination model fitted to out-of-frame rearrangements, and the resulting probabilities were checked against IGoR. In a later analysis, hypergeometric tests were used to score TCR-TCR, TCR-HLA and TCR-CMV co-occurrence, with a repertoire-size bias correction applied to TCR pairs. A later analysis estimated false discovery rates by permuting HLA or CMV assignments 20 times. A later analysis grouped co-occurring TCRs with DBSCAN, adding TCRdist sequence similarity when clustering within HLA-allele-positive subsets. Repertoires with fewer than 30,000 or more than 120,000 public chains, plus five repertoires with anomalous nucleotide sharing, were excluded from co-occurrence clustering. TCRdb stores this immuneACCESS table with in-frame sequences only. Part of the clones is absent; in the studies checked, under half of the shortfall reflects unresolved V genes, and no reason is known for the rest. Clone size and V and J calls were adopted from that table, with D and trimming inferred from the DNA. The sample yields 160,000 or so clones; roughly 80% were counted once. Roughly 8% of the sample is in the top ten clones.

The cohort consisted of some 670 healthy bone marrow donors. All cohort members were sampled while nominally healthy, although unrecorded immune exposures were likely present. The donor was CMV seropositive and was included in the group of 250 to 300 seropositive cohort members. Each donor provided a peripheral blood sample, and peripheral blood mononuclear cells were used for TCR beta sequencing. The Qiagen DNeasy Blood Extraction Kit was used to extract genomic DNA from the blood cell samples. The sample taken for sequencing was PBMCs. The receptor comes from a male donor in good health and CMV-seropositive. The rearrangement joined TRBV5-1 to TRBJ2-7, with a tentative D gene TRBD2 over 6 matching bases. The encoded CDR3 is CASTLGTSSHEQYF. The DNA sequence follows: TGCGCCAGCACCCTGGGCACTAGCTCCCACGAGCAGTACTTC.